These T cell receptor beta chains were read from a single sample in a study of T cell changes during pregnancy in multiple sclerosis. Clones were sequenced by immunoSEQ multiplex PCR, and TCRdb holds only the in-frame ones, with some missing. This table holds around 40,000 clones, under 95% found once. This sample comprised CD8+ T cells from peripheral blood mononuclear cells, obtained in the third trimester of pregnancy. Receptors were obtained from a female donor with multiple sclerosis, enrolled in a pregnancy study. Each CDR3 is given with its conserved first and last residue. A D gene is named only where the DNA matches it firmly. The size of a clone is reported for some rows only, either as once, few or many, or as a class for expanded clones.

>16|TRBD2|NA|TRBJ2-7|TRBV4-3
CASSQDRVAGSYEQYF
TGCGCCAGCAGCCAAGATAGGGTAGCGGGGTCCTACGAGCAGTACTTC
>13|NA|NA|TRBJ2-7|TRBV5-6
CASSLGAGYEQYF
TGTGCCAGCAGCTTGGGGGCTGGGTACGAGCAGTACTTC
>13|NA|once|TRBJ2-7|TRBV29-1
CSVEWGTPYEQYF
TGCAGCGTTGAATGGGGCACCCCCTACGAGCAGTACTTC
>14|NA|NA|TRBJ1-1|TRBV27
CASRDVGGLTEAFF
TGTGCCAGCAGGGATGTGGGGGGGCTTACTGAAGCTTTCTTT
>14|NA|NA|TRBJ1-1|TRBV4-3
CASSQGVGGTEAFF
TGCGCCAGCAGCCAAGGTGTGGGGGGAACTGAAGCTTTCTTT
>14|NA|few|TRBJ1-1|TRBV27
CASSSRELNTEAFF
TGTGCCAGCAGTTCGAGGGAGCTTAACACTGAAGCTTTCTTT
>14|NA|NA|TRBJ1-1|TRBV7-9
CASSFPAQGTEAFF
TGTGCCAGCAGCTTTCCTGCCCAGGGCACTGAAGCTTTCTTT
>17|TRBD1|NA|TRBJ2-2|TRBV25-1
CASSESSGQRNTGELFF
TGTGCCAGCAGTGAATCCTCGGGACAGCGGAACACCGGGGAGCTGTTTTTT
>15|NA|NA|TRBJ2-7|TRBV4-3
CASSQDNSRLYEQYF
TGCGCCAGCAGCCAAGATAACTCCAGGTTATACGAGCAGTACTTC
>16|NA|NA|TRBJ2-7|TRBV4-2
CASSQEGGGLPYEQYF
TGTGCCAGCAGCCAAGAAGGGGGTGGACTTCCCTACGAGCAGTACTTC
>17|TRBD2|NA|TRBJ2-7|TRBV5-4
CASSLSGGAAGGPGQYF
TGTGCCAGCAGCCTTTCCGGCGGAGCAGCGGGAGGGCCGGGGCAGTACTTC
>16|TRBD2|NA|TRBJ2-2|TRBV5-1
CASSAGLAGGSGELFF
TGCGCCAGCAGCGCGGGACTAGCGGGAGGGTCCGGGGAGCTGTTTTTT
>16|NA|NA|TRBJ2-6|TRBV4-3
CASSPMGGLGANVLTF
TGCGCCAGCAGCCCCATGGGGGGGCTCGGGGCCAACGTCCTGACTTTC
>15|TRBD2|NA|TRBJ2-7|TRBV27
CASSLLAGEYYEQYF
TGTGCCAGCAGTTTATTAGCGGGAGAATACTACGAGCAGTACTTC
>13|TRBD2|NA|TRBJ2-1|TRBV5-1
CASSSGIGDEQFF
TGCGCCAGCTCCAGCGGGATAGGGGATGAGCAGTTCTTC
>13|NA|NA|TRBJ2-1|TRBV13
CASSLETEDEQFF
TGTGCCAGCAGCTTAGAAACGGAGGATGAGCAGTTCTTC
>14|TRBD2|NA|TRBJ2-7|TRBV9
CASSPRERVYEQYF
TGTGCCAGCAGCCCGCGGGAGAGGGTTTACGAGCAGTACTTC